This T cell receptor beta chain was identified during a study of identical twins. The CDR3 loop spans 19 amino acids. CDR1 and CDR2 (germline): MNHEY, SVGEGT. V shed 8 bases and J shed 3 bases, with 32 bases lying between them. Only healthy Caucasians were included as donors. TCRdb reprocessed the 5' RACE reads with MiXCR, giving one entry per CDR3 protein. Of roughly 230,000 distinct CDR3 sequences listed, around 8% are singletons. This sample was shared with a second study, whose subject was yellow fever vaccine responses in identical twins.

This chain links TRBV6-2 or TRBV6-3 with TRBJ2-7, with D unresolved. Input material: CD8+ T cells sorted from blood. The sequence was collected from a woman between 18 and 29 years old in good health. In nucleotides, the CDR3 is TGTGCCAGCTCTGAGAGGTTCGCAGGCGACCTTCATTTTCTCTACGAGCAGTACTTC. Amino acid sequence: CASSERFAGDLHFLYEQYF.